The sequence of this TCR beta chain was determined in a study of cytomegalovirus exposure and HLA in healthy donors. Looking at the study overall: Prior work identified 120 million or so unique TCR beta sequences in some 180 million T cells.

Primers: 60 Vbeta forward and 13 Jbeta reverse. Method: immunoSEQ multiplex PCR; TCRdb's copy keeps in-frame clones and lacks some. The sample lists 70,000 to 95,000 clones; approximately 84% were seen once. Remarks on this clone: Its antigen is as yet unknown.

Findings and caveats of the study: Versus the roughly 700-donor mean, an Asian-associated ancestry cluster reportedly showed fewer N-insertions in a later analysis.

V was pared by 4 bases and J by 2 bases, with 0 bases of the junction left unmatched. The CDR3 runs to 14 residues. Germline V gene sequence: CDR1 MGHRA, CDR2 YSYEKL. This sequence originates from a woman under 30 in good health and CMV-seropositive. Specimen: PBMCs. The chain has TRBV4-1 and TRBJ2-7; 12 bases line up with TRBD2. In DNA form, the CDR3 reads TGCGCCAGCAGCCGGACTAGCGGGACCTACGAGCAGTACTTC. It yields the protein CASSRTSGTYEQYF.